These 6 T cell receptor beta chains originate from one sample sequenced in a study of TIL therapy for anti-PD-1-resistant metastatic lung cancer. The libraries were made with immunoSEQ v3. Data came from immunoSEQ multiplex PCR; TCRdb stores just in-frame clones and leaves some out. The table has approximately 30,000 clones, about 70% seen once. As to time point: pre-treatment sample, taken before nivolumab and TIL therapy. Source: blood, taken at baseline. The receptors stem from a woman aged 30-79 years with non-small cell lung cancer.

This clone was counted once. V gene TRBV11-2 combines with J gene TRBJ2-1; D might be TRBD1 or TRBD2, each matching 5 bases. Germline CDR1 and CDR2: SGHAT and FQNNGV. The CDR3 runs 16 residues. V was clipped by 3 bases and J by 6 bases, with 18 bases between them. The CDR3 sequence is CASSFESGPGGNEQFF. The CDR3 nucleotides read TGTGCCAGCAGCTTTGAGTCGGGGCCAGGCGGCAATGAGCAGTTCTTC. Based on the CDR3 plus reference TRBV11-2 and TRBJ2-1, the full variable domain is EAGVAQSPRYKIIEKRQSVAFWCNPISGHATLYWYQQILGQGPKLLIQFQNNGVVDDSQLPKDRFSAERLKGVDSTLKIQPAKLEDSAVYLCASSFESGPGGNEQFFGPGTRLTVL.

V and J are TRBV7-8 and TRBJ2-7, with a tentative D call TRBD2 (6 bases). Between the trimmed V and J ends, which lost 7 bases and 3 bases, there was a span of 16 bases. Germline V gives CDR1 SGHVS, CDR2 FQNEAQ. The CDR3 is 14 residues long. Here the CDR3 DNA reads TGTGCCAGCAATTTCGGGGGACCCTACTACGAGCAGTACTTC. Translated, it gives CASNFGGPYYEQYF.

This clone was recorded only once. The CDR3 nucleotides read TGTGCCACCAGCGGAGGGTCCTCCGGGGATAGTGAAGCTTTCTTT. Amino acids: CATSGGSSGDSEAFF. The rearrangement links TRBV15 to TRBJ1-1; D ambiguous. The germline V gene encodes CDR1 LNHNV and CDR2 YYDKDF (reference sequence). The CDR3 spans 15 residues. The V gene lost 5 bases and the J gene lost 7 bases, with 20 bases spanning the gap.

The count of this clone is one. V and J are TRBV15 and TRBJ1-2, with TRBD1 identical over 8 bases. Germline values: CDR1 LNHNV, CDR2 YYDKDF (reference sequence). The CDR3 spans 18 residues. V shed 5 bases, J shed 1 base, and the junction held 15 bases outside the gene matches. The CDR3, as DNA: TGTGCCACCAGCCTAATCAGGACAGGGAGGGTGGTTAACTATGGCTACACCTTC. It translates to CATSLIRTGRVVNYGYTF.

The CDR3 region is CASSLDRSQPQHF. The CDR3 bases are TGTGCCAGCAGCTTAGATCGTAGTCAGCCCCAGCATTTT. The V gene is TRBV11-2, the J gene TRBJ1-5; D is unresolved. Deletions cut 0 bases from V and 6 bases from J, with 6 bases between. Germline loops: CDR1 SGHAT, CDR2 FQNNGV. The CDR3 loop spans 13 amino acids. Supplemented by reference TRBV11-2 and TRBJ1-5, the full variable domain reads EAGVAQSPRYKIIEKRQSVAFWCNPISGHATLYWYQQILGQGPKLLIQFQNNGVVDDSQLPKDRFSAERLKGVDSTLKIQPAKLEDSAVYLCASSLDRSQPQHFGDGTRLSIL.

The V call is TRBV14, the J call TRBJ2-7; tentative D call: TRBD2 (6 bases). This CDR3 has 13 residues. The germline CDR1 and CDR2 sequences are SGHDN and FVKESK. Trimming cost V 0 bases and J 7 bases, with 10 bases left between them. The CDR3 reads CASSQDFRGEQYF. The CDR3 bases are TGTGCCAGCAGCCAAGATTTCCGGGGGGAGCAGTACTTC.